These T cell receptor beta chains were read from a single sample in a study of T-cell memory formation after mild COVID-19. From the 5' RACE reads, TCRdb called clonotypes with MiXCR, one entry per CDR3 protein. The repertoire consists of some 130,000 distinct CDR3 sequences, with around 25% occurring once and the leading ten covering 24%. Sequencing input: PBMCs or a T cell subset sorted from them (not recorded which). The receptors come from an adult woman who had mild COVID-19 (a few samples of this study predate the infection). Cell type and time point are not known. Each CDR3 is given with its conserved first and last residue.

TRBV7-9,TRBJ2-7,CASSLPGGGSSYEQYF
TRBV5-1,TRBJ2-7,CASSYGQGDPYEQYF
TRBV27,TRBJ2-3,CASSFHQASDRSTDTQYF
TRBV4-3,TRBJ2-1,CASSLLPGLAGYNEQFF
TRBV12-3/TRBV12-4,TRBJ1-1,CASSWLATGQGSEAFF
TRBV20-1,TRBJ1-4,CSARDSAGAYNEKLFF
TRBV5-1,TRBJ1-1,CASSLAGGDTEAFF
TRBV4-1,TRBJ2-7,CASSQPGQGVHEQYF
TRBV4-2,TRBJ2-2,CASSQEGQGGTGELFF
TRBV6-5,TRBJ2-3,CASSWTSGTDTQYF
TRBV7-8,TRBJ1-1,CASSLATGRTEAFF
TRBV5-1,TRBJ1-1,CASSLGQGAGTEAFF
TRBV7-6,TRBJ2-7,CASSSPGGQGSYEQYF
TRBV15,TRBJ2-7,CATSGSRLAAVHEQYF
TRBV7-9,TRBJ2-3,CASSSAGGTDTQYF
TRBV7-9,TRBJ2-3,CASSRPGSESTDTQYF
TRBV7-9,TRBJ2-2,CASTLSPGELFF
TRBV20-1,TRBJ1-1,CSATPGHWGTEAFF
TRBV27,TRBJ1-6,CASSLRRTPLDDSPLHF
TRBV27,TRBJ2-5,CASSVNRVGETQYF
TRBV5-1,TRBJ2-7,CASSLGSGRVEQYF
TRBV7-7,TRBJ2-1,CASSLEASGHSYNEQFF
TRBV7-3,TRBJ2-3,CASSSGLAGTSTDTQYF
TRBV27,TRBJ2-6,CASSTFSADSGANVLTF
TRBV2,TRBJ2-5,CASIDRFSGGAQETQYF
TRBV4-1,TRBJ2-3,CASSRAGSGTSSTDTQYF
TRBV29-1,TRBJ1-1,CSTDKGFSLSRPEAFF
TRBV7-2,TRBJ1-3,CASSLDGSSGNTIYF
TRBV4-3,TRBJ2-7,CASSPASGRGYEQYF
TRBV30,TRBJ2-1,CAWSEAGGLDEQFF
TRBV5-5,TRBJ1-2,CASSLDPSTYGYTF
TRBV27,TRBJ2-1,CASTMRASGIYNEQFF
TRBV7-9,TRBJ2-7,CATVRQRGTYEQYF
TRBV5-1,TRBJ1-5,CASSAVTDFRGNQPQHF
TRBV27,TRBJ2-2,CASSRDRAGGELFF
TRBV5-1,TRBJ2-7,CASSPGPIGDPTEEQYF
TRBV3-1,TRBJ2-7,CASRQGQGLSEQYF